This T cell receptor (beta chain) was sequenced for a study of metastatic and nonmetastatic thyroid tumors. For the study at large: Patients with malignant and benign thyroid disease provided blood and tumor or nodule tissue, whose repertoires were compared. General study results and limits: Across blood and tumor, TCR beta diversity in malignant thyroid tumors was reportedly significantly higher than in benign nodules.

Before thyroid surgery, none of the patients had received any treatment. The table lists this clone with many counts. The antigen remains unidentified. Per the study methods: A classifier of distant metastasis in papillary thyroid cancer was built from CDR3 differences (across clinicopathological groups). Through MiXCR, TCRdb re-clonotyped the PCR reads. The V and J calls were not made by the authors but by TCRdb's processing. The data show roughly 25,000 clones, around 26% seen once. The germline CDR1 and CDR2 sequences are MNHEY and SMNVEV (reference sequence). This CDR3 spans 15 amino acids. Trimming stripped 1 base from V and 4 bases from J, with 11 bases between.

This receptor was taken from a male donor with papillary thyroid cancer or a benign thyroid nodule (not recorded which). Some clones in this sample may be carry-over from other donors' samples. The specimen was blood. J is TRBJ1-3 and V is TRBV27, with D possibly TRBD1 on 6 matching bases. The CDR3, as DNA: TGTGCCAGCAGTTTATTCCCAGGGGTAGGAAACACCATATATTTT. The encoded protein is CASSLFPGVGNTIYF.